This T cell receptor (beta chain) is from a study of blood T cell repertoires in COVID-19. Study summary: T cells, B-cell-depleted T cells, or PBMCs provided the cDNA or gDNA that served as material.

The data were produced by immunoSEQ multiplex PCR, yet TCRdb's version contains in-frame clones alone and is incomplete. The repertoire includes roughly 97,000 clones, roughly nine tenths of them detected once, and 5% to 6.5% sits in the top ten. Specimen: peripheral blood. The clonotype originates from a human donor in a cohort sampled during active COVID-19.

This CDR3 reads CASSSGQPGANVLTF. The CDR3 DNA reads as TGTGCCAGCAGCTCCGGACAGCCTGGGGCCAACGTCCTGACTTTC. This rearrangement joins TRBV7-2 to TRBJ2-6, with D perhaps matching TRBD1 (6 bases). This CDR3 comprises 15 residues. Per germline, CDR1 SGHTA and CDR2 FQGNSA. The germline V and J ends were trimmed by 4 bases and 2 bases, with 9 bases remaining between them. Full variable domain (remainder filled in from reference TRBV7-2 and TRBJ2-6): GAGVSQSPSNKVTEKGKDVELRCDPISGHTALYWYRQSLGQGLEFLIYFQGNSAPDKSGLPSDRFSAERTGGSVSTLTIQRTQQEDSAVYLCASSSGQPGANVLTFGAGSRLTVL.